This is a list of T cell receptor beta chains from one sample in a study of blood T cell repertoires in COVID-19. The data were produced by immunoSEQ multiplex PCR, yet TCRdb's version contains in-frame clones alone and is incomplete. This sample yields about 400,000 clones, of which more than 75% are seen a single time; around 0.95% belongs to the top ten. Sequences were obtained from PBMCs or T cells enriched from blood (not recorded which). These receptors were taken from a woman younger than 45 with acute COVID-19. Each CDR3 is given with its conserved first and last residue. D genes are given only for firm matches. A clone size is listed for some rows: how often the clone was seen (once, few, many), or a class if it is expanded.

d_gene: TRBD1; len: 13; j_gene: TRBJ1-3; abundance: -; v_gene: TRBV29-1; CDR3nt: TGCAGCGCGCGGACAGGGGGTGGGAACACCATATATTTT; CDR3aa: CSARTGGGNTIYF
d_gene: -; len: 19; j_gene: TRBJ2-7; abundance: -; v_gene: TRBV6-4; CDR3nt: TGTGCCAGCAGTGACTCGGCTTCCCCCAGGGCCCCCCTTACCTACGAGCAGTACTTC; CDR3aa: CASSDSASPRAPLTYEQYF
d_gene: -; len: 15; j_gene: TRBJ2-3; abundance: -; v_gene: TRBV27; CDR3nt: TGTGCCAGCAGTTTAATGACTACGCAAACAGATACGCAGTATTTT; CDR3aa: CASSLMTTQTDTQYF
d_gene: TRBD1; len: 14; j_gene: TRBJ1-5; abundance: -; v_gene: TRBV4-1; CDR3nt: TGCGCCAGCAGCCATGGACAGGGGAATCAGCCCCAGCATTTT; CDR3aa: CASSHGQGNQPQHF
d_gene: -; len: 15; j_gene: TRBJ2-2; abundance: -; v_gene: TRBV4-3; CDR3nt: TGCGCCAGCAGCCCCCCTAGCCCAAACACCGGGGAGCTGTTTTTT; CDR3aa: CASSPPSPNTGELFF
d_gene: -; len: 15; j_gene: TRBJ1-1; abundance: -; v_gene: TRBV19; CDR3nt: TGTGCCAGTAGTCCCTCCCCCAGGGGAGTCACTGAAGCTTTCTTT; CDR3aa: CASSPSPRGVTEAFF
d_gene: -; len: 15; j_gene: TRBJ1-3; abundance: -; v_gene: TRBV9; CDR3nt: TGTGCCAGCAGCGAGATACTGAGCTCTGGAAACACCATATATTTT; CDR3aa: CASSEILSSGNTIYF
d_gene: TRBD1; len: 15; j_gene: TRBJ1-5; abundance: few; v_gene: TRBV2; CDR3nt: TGTGCCAGCAGCGAAGAGGGGGCGAGCAATCAGCCCCAGCATTTT; CDR3aa: CASSEEGASNQPQHF
d_gene: TRBD1; len: 15; j_gene: TRBJ1-2; abundance: -; v_gene: TRBV9; CDR3nt: TGTGCCAGCAGCGTAGCCGGGACAGGGGCATATGGCTACACCTTC; CDR3aa: CASSVAGTGAYGYTF
d_gene: -; len: 15; j_gene: TRBJ1-4; abundance: -; v_gene: TRBV5-1; CDR3nt: TGCGCCAGCAGCTTGGGACTTACAACTAATGAAAAACTGTTTTTT; CDR3aa: CASSLGLTTNEKLFF
d_gene: TRBD1; len: 15; j_gene: TRBJ2-7; abundance: -; v_gene: TRBV7-2; CDR3nt: TGTGCCAGCAGCTTAAGACAGGGGGGGGAGTACGAGCAGTACTTC; CDR3aa: CASSLRQGGEYEQYF
d_gene: -; len: 15; j_gene: TRBJ1-2; abundance: -; v_gene: TRBV27; CDR3nt: TGTGCCAGCAGCCGACTCCAGGGATCGAACTATGGCTACACCTTC; CDR3aa: CASSRLQGSNYGYTF
d_gene: TRBD2; len: 19; j_gene: TRBJ2-1; abundance: once; v_gene: TRBV7-9; CDR3nt: TGTGCCAGCAGCTTAGGTTCACTAGCGGGGGGGCCCCCCTACAATGAGCAGTTCTTC; CDR3aa: CASSLGSLAGGPPYNEQFF
d_gene: -; len: 15; j_gene: TRBJ2-7; abundance: -; v_gene: TRBV14; CDR3nt: TGTGCCAGCAGCCCGCCGGGACTGCAATCCTACGAGCAGTACTTC; CDR3aa: CASSPPGLQSYEQYF
d_gene: TRBD1; len: 14; j_gene: TRBJ1-5; abundance: -; v_gene: TRBV5-4; CDR3nt: TGTGCCAGCAGCAAGGGACAGGGGGACCAGCCCCAGCATTTT; CDR3aa: CASSKGQGDQPQHF
d_gene: TRBD2; len: 14; j_gene: TRBJ2-5; abundance: -; v_gene: TRBV19; CDR3nt: TGTGCCAGTAGTAGGGGGAGGGACTGGGAGACCCAGTACTTC; CDR3aa: CASSRGRDWETQYF
d_gene: TRBD2; len: 18; j_gene: TRBJ2-3; abundance: -; v_gene: TRBV4-3; CDR3nt: TGCGCCAGCAGCCAAGTAGGCGAGCGGGGGGGCCTTGGAGATACGCAGTATTTT; CDR3aa: CASSQVGERGGLGDTQYF
d_gene: -; len: 15; j_gene: TRBJ1-4; abundance: -; v_gene: TRBV4-1; CDR3nt: TGCGCCAGCCGGACGCAGGACCAAGGCGGGGAAAAACTGTTTTTT; CDR3aa: CASRTQDQGGEKLFF
d_gene: TRBD2; len: 17; j_gene: TRBJ2-1; abundance: once; v_gene: TRBV4-3; CDR3nt: TGCGCCAGCAGCCAAGAATTAAGCGGGGGGGCTATCGATGAGCAGTTCTTC; CDR3aa: CASSQELSGGAIDEQFF
d_gene: TRBD1; len: 18; j_gene: TRBJ1-6; abundance: -; v_gene: TRBV4-1; CDR3nt: TGCGCCAGCAGCCAAGGGTACAGGGGGGGGACCTATAATTCACCCCTCCACTTT; CDR3aa: CASSQGYRGGTYNSPLHF
d_gene: -; len: 16; j_gene: TRBJ1-3; abundance: -; v_gene: TRBV15; CDR3nt: TGTGCCACCAGCGGAAACAGAGCATACTCTGGAAACACCATATATTTT; CDR3aa: CATSGNRAYSGNTIYF
d_gene: -; len: 14; j_gene: TRBJ2-2; abundance: -; v_gene: TRBV25-1; CDR3nt: TGTGCCAGCAGTGATATAGCCTATTTCGGGGAGCTGTTTTTT; CDR3aa: CASSDIAYFGELFF
d_gene: TRBD2; len: 18; j_gene: TRBJ2-1; abundance: -; v_gene: TRBV6-7; CDR3nt: TGTGCCAGCAGCCGATCAACTAGCGGGGGGGCCCTGGTGAATGAGCAGTTCTTC; CDR3aa: CASSRSTSGGALVNEQFF
d_gene: -; len: 17; j_gene: TRBJ1-6; abundance: -; v_gene: TRBV19; CDR3nt: TGTGCCAGTAGTACATCGTCGGGCGGGGGCCGAGATTCACCCCTCCACTTT; CDR3aa: CASSTSSGGGRDSPLHF
d_gene: TRBD1; len: 17; j_gene: TRBJ2-1; abundance: -; v_gene: TRBV7-9; CDR3nt: TGTGCCAGCAGCGCCCCTCCGGGACAGGGCAGCTACAATGAGCAGTTCTTC; CDR3aa: CASSAPPGQGSYNEQFF
d_gene: -; len: 13; j_gene: TRBJ2-2; abundance: -; v_gene: TRBV14; CDR3nt: TGTGCCAGCAGCCAGAGGGGGACCGGGGAGCTGTTTTTT; CDR3aa: CASSQRGTGELFF
d_gene: TRBD1; len: 16; j_gene: TRBJ1-6; abundance: once; v_gene: TRBV2; CDR3nt: TGTGCCAGCAGGGACCTGGTGGACAGGGCGAGTTCACCCCTCCACTTT; CDR3aa: CASRDLVDRASSPLHF
d_gene: -; len: 15; j_gene: TRBJ1-1; abundance: -; v_gene: TRBV9; CDR3nt: TGTGCCAGCAGCGTAGGAAGCCGACAGGCCCAGATCGCTTTCTTT; CDR3aa: CASSVGSRQAQIAFF
d_gene: -; len: 13; j_gene: TRBJ2-7; abundance: once; v_gene: TRBV11-1; CDR3nt: TGTGCCAGCAGCCCCCCTCTCCCCTACGAGCAGTACTTC; CDR3aa: CASSPPLPYEQYF
d_gene: TRBD1; len: 14; j_gene: TRBJ2-2; abundance: -; v_gene: TRBV2; CDR3nt: TGTGCCAGCCGCGGACAGGCGAACACCGGGGAGCTGTTTTTT; CDR3aa: CASRGQANTGELFF
d_gene: TRBD1; len: 15; j_gene: TRBJ1-3; abundance: -; v_gene: TRBV30; CDR3nt: TGTGCCTGGGCCTGGACAGGGGTTGGAGGAAACACCATATATTTT; CDR3aa: CAWAWTGVGGNTIYF
d_gene: TRBD1; len: 15; j_gene: TRBJ1-1; abundance: few; v_gene: TRBV5-1; CDR3nt: TGCGCCAGCAGCTTGGCCAGTAGGGGGCCGGGTGAAGCTTTCTTT; CDR3aa: CASSLASRGPGEAFF
d_gene: TRBD2; len: 15; j_gene: TRBJ2-2; abundance: -; v_gene: TRBV7-6; CDR3nt: TGTGCCAGCAGCGCGGGACTAGACGGCACCGGGGAGCTGTTTTTT; CDR3aa: CASSAGLDGTGELFF
d_gene: -; len: 12; j_gene: TRBJ2-1; abundance: -; v_gene: TRBV20-1; CDR3nt: TGCAGTGCTAGTGTTAGTTACAATGAGCAGTTCTTC; CDR3aa: CSASVSYNEQFF
d_gene: -; len: 13; j_gene: TRBJ1-5; abundance: -; v_gene: TRBV6-5; CDR3nt: TGTGCCAGCAGTTACTCTAGAATTCAGCCCCAGCATTTT; CDR3aa: CASSYSRIQPQHF
d_gene: -; len: 15; j_gene: TRBJ2-7; abundance: -; v_gene: TRBV7-2; CDR3nt: TGTGCCAGCAGCTTAGGAGGCCTAGTAGGTTACGAGCAGTACTTC; CDR3aa: CASSLGGLVGYEQYF
d_gene: -; len: 15; j_gene: TRBJ2-1; abundance: once; v_gene: TRBV7-2; CDR3nt: TGTGCCAGCAGCTTAGCTGGGACACCTTACAATGAGCAGTTCTTC; CDR3aa: CASSLAGTPYNEQFF
d_gene: -; len: 15; j_gene: TRBJ2-7; abundance: -; v_gene: TRBV27; CDR3nt: TGTGCCAGCAGTTTATGGGGAGGGGGCTCCTACGAGCAGTACTTC; CDR3aa: CASSLWGGGSYEQYF
d_gene: TRBD2; len: 17; j_gene: TRBJ2-1; abundance: -; v_gene: TRBV9; CDR3nt: TGTGCCAGCAGCGTAGTCCCTAGCGGGGGAGCTTACAATGAGCAGTTCTTC; CDR3aa: CASSVVPSGGAYNEQFF
d_gene: TRBD1; len: 13; j_gene: TRBJ1-3; abundance: once; v_gene: TRBV12-3/TRBV12-4; CDR3nt: TGTGCCAGCAGTACAGGGGCGGGAAACACCATATATTTT; CDR3aa: CASSTGAGNTIYF
d_gene: -; len: 17; j_gene: TRBJ2-3; abundance: -; v_gene: TRBV3-1/TRBV3-2; CDR3nt: TGTGCCAGCAGCCCCTCGAGAGGTCTTTCTAGCACAGATACGCAGTATTTT; CDR3aa: CASSPSRGLSSTDTQYF
d_gene: -; len: 15; j_gene: TRBJ2-1; abundance: -; v_gene: TRBV24-1; CDR3nt: TGTGCCACCGGGGGGTTGCGCCCCACCTACAATGAGCAGTTCTTC; CDR3aa: CATGGLRPTYNEQFF
d_gene: -; len: 12; j_gene: TRBJ1-2; abundance: once; v_gene: TRBV13; CDR3nt: TGTGCCAGCAGCCAAGGCAGGGGTCGCTACACCTTC; CDR3aa: CASSQGRGRYTF
d_gene: -; len: 16; j_gene: TRBJ2-2; abundance: -; v_gene: TRBV12-5; CDR3nt: TGTGCTAGTGGTTTGGCGATTGGGGGGGCGCACGGGGAGCTGTTTTTT; CDR3aa: CASGLAIGGAHGELFF
d_gene: TRBD1; len: 15; j_gene: TRBJ2-7; abundance: once; v_gene: TRBV29-1; CDR3nt: TGCAGCGTTGAATTCCCGGGACAGGGACACTACGAGCAGTACTTC; CDR3aa: CSVEFPGQGHYEQYF
d_gene: -; len: 16; j_gene: TRBJ1-3; abundance: -; v_gene: TRBV18; CDR3nt: TGTGCCAGCCACCCGACTGACAGGCCCTCTGGAAACACCATATATTTT; CDR3aa: CASHPTDRPSGNTIYF
d_gene: TRBD1; len: 13; j_gene: TRBJ1-1; abundance: -; v_gene: TRBV7-9; CDR3nt: TGTGCCAGCAGTGCAGGGGGGAACACTGAAGCTTTCTTT; CDR3aa: CASSAGGNTEAFF
d_gene: -; len: 14; j_gene: TRBJ1-1; abundance: -; v_gene: TRBV6-5; CDR3nt: TGTGCGGGTCGGGAGGGACACCCGAACACTGAAGCTTTCTTT; CDR3aa: CAGREGHPNTEAFF
d_gene: TRBD2; len: 15; j_gene: TRBJ2-4; abundance: -; v_gene: TRBV7-2; CDR3nt: TGTGCCAGCAGCCCGTCTGGCGGGGGGGGAAACATTCAGTACTTC; CDR3aa: CASSPSGGGGNIQYF
d_gene: -; len: 16; j_gene: TRBJ2-1; abundance: -; v_gene: TRBV25-1; CDR3nt: TGTGCCAGCAGTGAATCGGGGCAGGGGAGAAACAATGAGCAGTTCTTC; CDR3aa: CASSESGQGRNNEQFF
d_gene: TRBD2; len: 15; j_gene: TRBJ2-1; abundance: -; v_gene: TRBV20-1; CDR3nt: TGCAGTGCTAGTATTCAGCGGGGGGGCCGCGTTGAGCAGTTCTTC; CDR3aa: CSASIQRGGRVEQFF
d_gene: -; len: 13; j_gene: TRBJ1-6; abundance: -; v_gene: TRBV6-2/TRBV6-3; CDR3nt: TGTGCCAGCAGTTTGATGGGCAGGGCACCCCTCCACTTT; CDR3aa: CASSLMGRAPLHF
d_gene: -; len: 16; j_gene: TRBJ1-2; abundance: once; v_gene: TRBV9; CDR3nt: TGTGCCAGCAGCGGGCTTCAGGGTTTTTTGAACTATGGCTACACCTTC; CDR3aa: CASSGLQGFLNYGYTF
d_gene: -; len: 15; j_gene: TRBJ1-5; abundance: -; v_gene: TRBV27; CDR3nt: TGTGCCAGCAGTTTATCTTGGGACAAAAATCAGCCCCAGCATTTT; CDR3aa: CASSLSWDKNQPQHF
d_gene: TRBD2; len: 16; j_gene: TRBJ2-7; abundance: once; v_gene: TRBV7-9; CDR3nt: TGTGCCAGCAGCTCGGGACTAGCGCCTTACTCCTACGAGCAGTACTTC; CDR3aa: CASSSGLAPYSYEQYF
d_gene: -; len: 18; j_gene: TRBJ2-3; abundance: -; v_gene: TRBV3-1/TRBV3-2; CDR3nt: TGTGCCAGCAGCCAATGGGCCCCTAGCCGGTGGAGCACAGATACGCAGTATTTT; CDR3aa: CASSQWAPSRWSTDTQYF
d_gene: TRBD2; len: 14; j_gene: TRBJ2-7; abundance: -; v_gene: TRBV27; CDR3nt: TGTGCCAGCAGTTCCGGGGGGGAGAACTACGAGCAGTACTTC; CDR3aa: CASSSGGENYEQYF
d_gene: -; len: 13; j_gene: TRBJ2-7; abundance: -; v_gene: TRBV11-2; CDR3nt: TGTGCCAGCAGCTTCGACAGTCCCTACGAGCAGTACTTC; CDR3aa: CASSFDSPYEQYF
d_gene: TRBD1; len: 15; j_gene: TRBJ1-6; abundance: -; v_gene: TRBV18; CDR3nt: TGTGCCAGCTCACCACTGCAGGGGGGTAATTCACCCCTCCACTTT; CDR3aa: CASSPLQGGNSPLHF